The 8 T cell receptor beta chains listed next were all sequenced from one sample in a study of shared clonotypes between healthy human individuals. Only in-frame clones appear in the TCRdb table, and some are missing; sequencing was by immunoSEQ multiplex PCR. Among 2 million to 3 million clones listed, roughly 93% were seen once. The specimen was naive CD4+ T cells from PBMCs. Subset of the sample: CD45RA+ positively selected. These receptors were taken from a man younger than 35 in good health. Some clones in this sample may be carry-over from other donors' samples.

The chain uses TRBV28 and TRBJ2-1, with TRBD1 identical over 7 bases. The CDR3 extends over 17 amino acids. From germline, CDR1 is MDHEN and CDR2 SYDVKM. The V gene end was trimmed by 8 bases and the J gene end by 2 bases; junction bases not matched to a gene: 15. CDR3 sequence reads: CASLVRDSKTTYNEQFF. The CDR3 DNA reads as TGTGCCAGCCTGGTCAGGGACAGCAAAACTACCTACAATGAGCAGTTCTTC. Supplemented by reference TRBV28 and TRBJ2-1, the full variable domain reads DVKVTQSSRYLVKRTGEKVFLECVQDMDHENMFWYRQDPGLGLRLIYFSYDVKMKEKGDIPEGYSVSREKKERFSLILESASTNQTSMYLCASLVRDSKTTYNEQFFGPGTRLTVL.

On this clone: This sample also contains other DNA sequences that code for the same CDR3. The chain's CDR3 is CASSVAGLSSYNEQFF. The CDR3 region has the DNA TGTGCCAGCAGCGTAGCTGGGCTTAGCTCCTACAATGAGCAGTTCTTC. This chain links TRBV9 with TRBJ2-1, with D unresolved. Germline assignment: CDR1 SGDLS and CDR2 YYNGEE. Trimming pared 0 bases from V and 0 bases from J, leaving 10 bases between. The CDR3 sequence is 16 residues long.

The rearrangement links TRBV5-1 to TRBJ2-1, with D perhaps TRBD1 (6 bases). Per germline, CDR1 SGHRS and CDR2 YFSETQ. The CDR3 sequence is 12 residues long. The V end was cut by 2 bases, the J end by 10 bases, with 10 bases between. DNA of the CDR3: TGCGCCAGCAGCTTTGGGGGCCCCGAGCAGTTCTTC. Protein product: CASSFGGPEQFF.

V is TRBV28 and J is TRBJ2-7; 7 nucleotides line up with TRBD1. Germline values: CDR1 MDHEN, CDR2 SYDVKM. V gave up 11 bases and J gave up 2 bases; unmatched junction bases: 3. The CDR3 consists of 11 residues. The CDR3 loop reads CAGQGAYEQYF. Written as DNA, the CDR3 is TGTGCCGGCCAGGGGGCCTACGAGCAGTACTTC.

V and J are TRBV19 and TRBJ2-7; 8 bases line up with TRBD2. CDR1 is LNHDA, CDR2 SQIVND, per germline (reference sequence). This CDR3 region has 13 residues. Unmatched junction bases numbered 8, after V lost 6 bases and J lost 7 bases. This chain's CDR3 is CASSREGLREQYF. CDR3 in DNA: TGTGCCAGTAGCCGGGAGGGCCTAAGAGAGCAGTACTTC.

The genes are TRBV5-1 and TRBJ2-5; 8 bases line up with TRBD1. CDR1 is SGHRS and CDR2 is YFSETQ in the germline V gene. This CDR3 comprises 16 residues. The V and J ends lost 0 bases and 5 bases, in that order; junction bases with no gene match: 9. The CDR3 spells CASSLAPRGRQETQYF. Here the CDR3 DNA reads TGCGCCAGCAGCTTGGCCCCCAGGGGGCGCCAGGAGACCCAGTACTTC.

This clone was seen a handful of times. The rearrangement joins TRBV10-3 to TRBJ2-2; possibly TRBD1 for D (5 bases). CDR1 and CDR2 (germline): ENHRY, SYGVKD. Trimming removed 11 bases from V and 4 bases from J, with 17 bases in between. CDR3 size: 14 residues. The CDR3 bases are TGTGCCTCCACACAGGAAGCGATCACCGGGGAGCTGTTTTTT. It yields the protein CASTQEAITGELFF.

The gene calls are TRBV27 and TRBJ1-5; maybe TRBD1 (5 bases). With 5 bases removed from V and 2 bases from J, the gap between germline ends came to 13 bases. The length of the CDR3 is 15 residues. CDR1 and CDR2 (germline): MNHEY, SMNVEV (reference sequence). As DNA, the CDR3 is TGTGCCAGCAGTCCAAGGGACGGGGGCAATCAGCCCCAGCATTTT. The encoded protein is CASSPRDGGNQPQHF.